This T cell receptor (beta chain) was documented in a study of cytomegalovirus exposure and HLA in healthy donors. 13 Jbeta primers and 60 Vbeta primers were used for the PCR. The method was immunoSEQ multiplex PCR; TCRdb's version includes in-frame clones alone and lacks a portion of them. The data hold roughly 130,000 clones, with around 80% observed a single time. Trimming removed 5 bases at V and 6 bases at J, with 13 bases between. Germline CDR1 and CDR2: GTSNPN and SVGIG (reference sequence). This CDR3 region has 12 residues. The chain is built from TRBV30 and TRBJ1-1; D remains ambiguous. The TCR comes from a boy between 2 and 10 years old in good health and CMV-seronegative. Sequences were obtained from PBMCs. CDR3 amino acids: CAWGLLGAEAFF. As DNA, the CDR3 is TGTGCCTGGGGACTCCTGGGCGCTGAAGCTTTCTTT. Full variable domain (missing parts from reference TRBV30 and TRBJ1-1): SQTIHQWPATLVQPVGSPLSLECTVEGTSNPNLYWYRQAAGRGLQLLFYSVGIGQISSEVPQNLSASRPQDRQFILSSKKLLLSDSGFYLCAWGLLGAEAFFGQGTRLTVV.